This TCR beta chain is drawn from a study of cytomegalovirus exposure and HLA in healthy donors. A multiplex PCR was run with 60 Vbeta primers and 13 Jbeta primers. Produced via immunoSEQ multiplex PCR; TCRdb's table is partial and in-frame only. The sample includes under 70,000 clones, roughly 88% of them seen just once. Study-wide results and caveats: The study put 150 to 200 TCR beta chains on its list as cytomegalovirus-associated.

In nominal health when sampled, donors likely had unrecorded immune exposures nonetheless. Of note for this clone: Antigen: not known.

The length of the CDR3 is 16 residues. The clonotype originates from a woman in her twenties or thirties in good health and CMV-seronegative. Sequenced input: PBMCs. The V gene is TRBV21-1, the J gene TRBJ2-3; the tabulated D call, TRBD2, remains unverified against the DNA. TRBV21-1 is described as a pseudogene. DNA of the CDR3: TGTGCCAGCAGCCGACGCGGTAGCGGGAGTACAGATACGCAGTATTTT. Translation: CASSRRGSGSTDTQYF.